This T cell receptor beta chain was captured by sequencing in a study of CD8+ T cells in alopecia areata. Study conclusions and caveats: With just one nonresponder, it is still uncertain whether baseline CD8+ expansion relates to response.

A remark on this clone: Its matching antigen is unknown.

Treatment specified: oral pan-JAK inhibitor, 5-10 mg twice daily. As the sequencing template, cDNA was produced by extracting RNA and reverse transcribing it. The table came from immunoSEQ multiplex PCR; TCRdb's copy has only in-frame clones and leaves some out. The table shows approximately 190,000 clones, with roughly 64% occurring only once. V lost 0 bases, J lost 7 bases, and 7 bases lay in between. CDR1 LGHNA and CDR2 YSLEER come from the germline V gene. The CDR3 loop spans 14 amino acids. The sequencing here drew on CD4+ T cells sorted from blood, taken at week 24, from a patient treated with tofacitinib. The sequence was collected from a human donor with alopecia areata. The V gene is TRBV4-3, the J gene TRBJ1-6, with unresolved D. As DNA, the CDR3 is TGCGCCAGCAGCCAAGATTTTGGGAATTCACCCCTCCACTTT. This sequence encodes CASSQDFGNSPLHF.